The next 21 T cell receptor beta chains were all read from a single sample in a study of T-cell reconstitution after alpha-beta-depleted transplantation in children. This sample's TCRbeta library carried unique molecular identifier barcodes. TCRdb redid the calling of the PCR reads with MiXCR, one entry per CDR3 protein. The sample shows almost 500,000 distinct CDR3 sequences, roughly an eighth of them seen only once. Sample: PBMCs from the stem cell graft donor, taken from the stem cell graft. These receptors originate from a human donor who donated a stem cell graft to a child with combined immunodeficiency.

This clonotype was detected only a few times. The rearrangement joins TRBV20-1 to TRBJ2-7; maybe TRBD2 (7 bases). The CDR3 spans 13 residues. The V end lost 5 bases, the J end lost 1 base, and 12 bases lay between the germline ends. Germline CDR1 and CDR2: DFQATT and SNEGSKA (reference sequence). The CDR3 DNA is TGCAGTGCTGAGGGGGGGTCTTCCTACGAGCAGTACTTC. The encoded protein is CSAEGGSSYEQYF.

This clonotype was seen only a few times. Given a much more abundant clone one base away, this may be a read error. The chain has TRBV4-3 and TRBJ2-3, with D possibly matching TRBD2 (5 bases). The CDR3 is 13 amino acids. Germline V lookup: CDR1 LGHNA, CDR2 YSLEER. V gave up 0 bases and J gave up 7 bases, with 8 bases separating them. This chain's CDR3 is CASSQERRNTQYF. CDR3 coding DNA: TGCGCCAGCAGCCAAGAGAGGAGGAATACGCAGTATTTT.

This clonotype has a count of ten or more. V gene TRBV4-3 combines with J gene TRBJ2-2; D gene unclear. This CDR3 has 11 amino acids. V was cut by 2 bases and J by 5 bases, with 0 bases left in between. Germline values: CDR1 LGHNA, CDR2 YSLEER. The DNA for the CDR3 is TGCGCCAGCAGCCAAACCGGGGAGCTGTTTTTT. Protein product: CASSQTGELFF.

This clonotype was seen a handful of times. The V gene is TRBV29-1, the J gene TRBJ2-7; TRBD1 aligns across 9 bases. J lost 4 bases, V lost 7 bases, and 8 bases had no gene match. The CDR3 extends over 13 amino acids. CDR1 and CDR2 from the germline V gene are SQVTM and ANQGSEA. CDR3 loop: CSATGGAGYEQYF. In DNA form, the CDR3 reads TGCAGCGCAACAGGGGGCGCTGGGTACGAGCAGTACTTC.

V is TRBV5-6 and J is TRBJ2-1, with 13 bases aligning to TRBD2. V gave up 2 bases and J gave up 8 bases; unmatched junction bases: 10. CDR3 length: 17 residues. The germline CDR1 and CDR2 sequences are SGHDT and YYEEEE. The CDR3 DNA reads TGTGCCAGCAGCTTTACTAGCGGGGGGGCCACATATGATGAGCAGTTCTTC. This encodes CASSFTSGGATYDEQFF.

This sequence joins TRBV29-1 and TRBJ2-7; possible D gene TRBD2, 6 bases. CDR1 is SQVTM and CDR2 is ANQGSEA in the germline V gene. The length of the CDR3 is 14 residues. V was clipped by 1 base and J by 7 bases, with 17 bases between them. CDR3 sequence: CSVEAPGPGGEQYF. The CDR3 DNA is TGCAGCGTTGAAGCTCCGGGACCTGGGGGGGAGCAGTACTTC.

This clonotype was recorded a few times. This rearrangement joins TRBV30 to TRBJ2-1, with 14 nucleotides matching TRBD2. Germline CDR1 reads GTSNPN; CDR2 reads SVGIG (reference sequence). The length of the CDR3 is 14 residues. J gave up 7 bases and V 3 bases, and 2 bases lay outside the gene matches. This CDR3 is CAWSGTSGGNEQFF. The CDR3 DNA is TGTGCCTGGAGCGGGACTAGCGGGGGTAATGAGCAGTTCTTC.

The chain uses TRBV9 and TRBJ2-2; 7 bases line up with TRBD1. This CDR3 spans 14 amino acids. Germline V gene lookup returns CDR1 SGDLS and CDR2 YYNGEE. With 0 bases clipped from V and 5 bases from J, the junction kept 1 base outside the gene matches. CDR3 nucleotide sequence: TGTGCCAGCAGCGTAGACAGGGGAACCGGGGAGCTGTTTTTT. Its translation: CASSVDRGTGELFF.

This rearrangement joins TRBV2 to TRBJ2-1, with 8 bases aligning to TRBD1. This CDR3 comprises 14 residues. J gave up 9 bases and V 9 bases, and 13 bases lay outside the gene matches. Germline CDR1 SNHLY, CDR2 FYNNEI. Here the CDR3 DNA reads TGTGCCAGACAAGGGTACAGGGGGGTTGGTGAGCAGTTCTTC. Translated, it gives CARQGYRGVGEQFF. The full variable domain, in which reference TRBV2 and TRBJ2-1 provide the parts outside the CDR3, is EPEVTQTPSHQVTQMGQEVILRCVPISNHLYFYWYRQILGQKVEFLVSFYNNEISEKSEIFDDQFSVERPDGSNFTLKIRSTKLEDSAMYFCARQGYRGVGEQFFGPGTRLTVL.

In its sample, this clonotype was seen a few times. The gene calls are TRBV9 and TRBJ2-2; 9 bases match TRBD2. V was clipped by 4 bases and J by 9 bases; unmatched bases: 13. Per the germline V gene, CDR1 is SGDLS and CDR2 is YYNGEE. This CDR3 contains 16 residues. The CDR3 sequence: CASSYFRVAGARELFF. The CDR3 coding sequence is TGTGCCAGCAGCTATTTCCGCGTAGCGGGAGCGAGGGAGCTGTTTTTT.

This clonotype came up a few times. The V call is TRBV7-2, the J call TRBJ2-1; D is unresolved. Trimming took off 5 bases at V and 5 bases at J, with 13 bases between the two ends. The V gene's germline CDR1 is SGHTA and CDR2 FQGNSA. This CDR3 comprises 14 residues. The chain's CDR3 is CASSPTHMNNEQFF. The CDR3 DNA is TGTGCCAGCAGCCCCACCCATATGAACAATGAGCAGTTCTTC.

The chain links TRBV29-1 to TRBJ1-4; D is ambiguous. Germline CDR1 is SQVTM and CDR2 is ANQGSEA. Trimming stripped 4 bases from V and 8 bases from J, with 17 bases between. The CDR3 length is 14 residues. The CDR3: CSVVVSRLGEKLFF. The CDR3 DNA follows: TGCAGCGTTGTTGTCAGCCGGTTGGGGGAAAAACTGTTTTTT.

This clonotype was seen repeatedly, ten times or more. V usage is TRBV12-3 or TRBV12-4 and J usage is TRBJ2-7, with D perhaps assigned TRBD1 or TRBD2 (5 bases each). There are 14 residues in the CDR3. Trimming shortened V by 5 bases and J by 3 bases, and 14 bases separated the two germline ends. CDR3 region: CASSLGRAGYEQYF. DNA for the CDR3: TGTGCCAGCAGTCTGGGCAGGGCGGGCTACGAGCAGTACTTC.

The chain employs TRBV7-9 and TRBJ2-1; D may be TRBD2 (5 bases). CDR1 is SEHNR, CDR2 FQNEAQ, per germline (reference sequence). V lost 6 bases to trimming and J lost 5 bases, with 20 bases between them. This CDR3 is built from 16 residues. The CDR3, as DNA: TGTGCCAGCAGTTTCGACAACAGCGGATGGAACAATGAGCAGTTCTTC. It specifies CASSFDNSGWNNEQFF.

This clonotype occurred a few times. CDR3 protein: CAVRGRTDSPLHF. The CDR3 DNA sequence: TGTGCCGTAAGGGGCAGGACCGATTCACCCCTCCACTTT. The chain couples TRBV10-3 to TRBJ1-6; a possible D gene is TRBD1 (5 bases). CDR1 is ENHRY, CDR2 SYGVKD, per germline. This CDR3 spans 13 amino acids. Trimming took off 11 bases at V and 8 bases at J, with 16 bases between the two ends.

This clonotype has more than one count but fewer than ten. V and J are TRBV5-1 and TRBJ2-3; 7 positions agree with TRBD2. Germline CDR1 and CDR2: SGHRS and YFSETQ. Unmatched junction bases numbered 5, after V lost 6 bases and J lost 1 base. The CDR3 length is 14 residues. The CDR3 loop is CASKSAGGTDTQYF. CDR3 nucleotide sequence: TGCGCCAGCAAATCGGCGGGAGGCACAGATACGCAGTATTTT.

The J gene is TRBJ2-2, the V gene TRBV11-2, with 13 bases fitting TRBD2. Germline lookup yields CDR1 SGHAT and CDR2 FQNNGV. The CDR3 spans 18 residues. J lost 3 bases, V lost 4 bases, and 8 bases had no gene match. CDR3 bases: TGTGCCAGCAGCTCAGAACTAGCGGGGGGGACACACACCGGGGAGCTGTTTTTT. It codes for CASSSELAGGTHTGELFF.

This chain connects TRBV19 to TRBJ1-2; 7 nucleotides line up with TRBD1. Germline CDR1 is LNHDA and CDR2 is SQIVND (reference sequence). J gave up 6 bases and V 6 bases, and 13 bases lay outside the gene matches. The length of the CDR3 is 15 residues. CDR3 region: CASRNPGQLRNGYTF. The CDR3 DNA reads TGTGCCAGTAGAAATCCGGGACAGCTACGGAATGGCTACACCTTC.

The chain's CDR3 is CASSLVRSAPQETQYF. Written as DNA, the CDR3 is TGTGCCAGCAGCTTAGTTAGGAGCGCGCCTCAAGAGACCCAGTACTTC. The chain recombines TRBV7-6 with TRBJ2-5, with D uncertain. This CDR3 comprises 16 residues. V lost 1 base and J 2 bases, leaving 14 bases between the germline ends. The germline V gene has CDR1 SGHVS and CDR2 FNYEAQ.

This clonotype was found a few times. This chain uses TRBV4-3 with TRBJ2-1; 8 positions match TRBD2. There are 14 residues in the CDR3. The junction had 4 bases not matched to a gene; V was cut back by 2 bases and J by 7 bases. Germline lookup yields CDR1 LGHNA and CDR2 YSLEER. DNA of the CDR3: TGCGCCAGCAGCCAAAGCGGGAGCTTGAATGAGCAGTTCTTC. Residues: CASSQSGSLNEQFF.

In its sample, this clonotype was seen a few times. The chain is built from TRBV11-2 and TRBJ2-5; the match to TRBD2 covers 8 bases. V gave up 0 bases and J gave up 4 bases; unmatched junction bases: 7. The germline gives CDR1 SGHAT, CDR2 FQNNGV. The CDR3 sequence is 16 residues long. CDR3 coding DNA: TGTGCCAGCAGCTTAGAGTCGGGGGGGCTGGTAGAGACCCAGTACTTC. Translated, it gives CASSLESGGLVETQYF.